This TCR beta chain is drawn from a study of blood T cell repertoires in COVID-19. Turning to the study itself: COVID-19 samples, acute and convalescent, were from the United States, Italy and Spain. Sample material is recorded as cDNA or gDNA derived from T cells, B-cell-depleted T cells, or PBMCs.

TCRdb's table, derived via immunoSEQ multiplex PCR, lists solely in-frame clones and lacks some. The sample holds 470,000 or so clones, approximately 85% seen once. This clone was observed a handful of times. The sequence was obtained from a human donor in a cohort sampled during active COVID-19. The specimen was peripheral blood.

The CDR3 here is CASTIPTGSTEAFF. The CDR3 nucleotides read TGTGCCAGCACCATCCCGACAGGGTCGACTGAAGCTTTCTTT. J is TRBJ1-1 and V is TRBV7-9; 7 bases line up with TRBD1. V trimming: 7 bases; J trimming: 5 bases; junction bases outside the gene matches: 10. This CDR3 has 14 residues. Germline V CDR1 and CDR2: SEHNR, FQNEAQ (reference sequence).